Below are 30 T cell receptor beta chains sequenced from a single sample in a study of shared T cell receptors in the human thymus. Assay: immunoSEQ multiplex PCR; the TCRdb copy retains only in-frame clones and omits some. This table has 700,000 to 750,000 clones, 70% to 90% appearing once. In addition, the sample was reused for a study of human thymus T cells.

The sample comprised thymocytes. The receptors stem from a girl under three years old with a congenital heart defect.

DNA of the CDR3: TGTGCCAGCAGCCCCAACAGGGGCCATAGCAATCAGCCCCAGCATTTT. Its protein is CASSPNRGHSNQPQHF. The V gene is TRBV7-3, the J gene TRBJ1-5; 7 bases are a match to TRBD1. Germline V CDR1 and CDR2: SGHTA, FQGTGA. Trimming took 5 bases from V and 0 from J; bases not matched to a gene: 7. CDR3 length equals 16 residues.

In this sample, this clone turned up a few times. The V call is TRBV18, the J call TRBJ1-1; TRBD1 agrees at 7 bases. V lost 2 bases, J lost 3 bases, and 6 bases stayed unmatched. The germline CDR1 and CDR2 sequences are KGHSH and LQKENI. The CDR3 is 15 residues long. In DNA form, the CDR3 reads TGTGCCAGCTCACCAAAGGGGGCGCGGGACACTGAAGCTTTCTTT. This encodes CASSPKGARDTEAFF.

The chain joins TRBV5-5 to TRBJ1-3, with D possibly TRBD1 on 6 matching bases. This CDR3 spans 16 amino acids. V shed 0 bases and J shed 4 bases, with 14 bases lying between them. Germline CDR1 reads SGHKS; CDR2 reads YYEKEE (reference sequence). This chain's CDR3 is CASSLEWTAEGNTIYF. In DNA form, the CDR3 reads TGTGCCAGCAGCTTGGAGTGGACAGCCGAGGGAAACACCATATATTTT.

The DNA for the CDR3 is TGTGCCAGCAGCTCGACAGAGGACTATGGCTACACCTTC. It specifies CASSSTEDYGYTF. This sequence joins TRBV7-9 and TRBJ1-2, with D perhaps TRBD1 (5 bases). Germline CDR1 reads SEHNR; CDR2 reads FQNEAQ (reference sequence). This CDR3 contains 13 residues. With 4 bases removed from V and 3 bases from J, the gap between germline ends came to 9 bases.

This chain connects TRBV11-2 to TRBJ2-3; possibly TRBD2 for D (6 bases). In germline, CDR1 is SGHAT, CDR2 FQNNGV. The V end was cut by 3 bases, the J end by 1 base, with 14 bases between. The CDR3 loop spans 16 amino acids. The CDR3 protein is CASSFQVCGGTDTQYF. CDR3 nucleotide sequence: TGTGCCAGCAGCTTCCAAGTTTGCGGGGGCACAGATACGCAGTATTTT.

The CDR3 DNA is TGCGCCAGCAGCCAAGATTTTGGAGTCACCTCAGAACGGGGCAATCAGCCCCAGCATTTT. It codes for CASSQDFGVTSERGNQPQHF. This chain uses TRBV4-1 with TRBJ1-5; D is undetermined. CDR1 MGHRA and CDR2 YSYEKL come from the germline V gene. There are 20 residues in the CDR3. Trimming left V 0 bases short and J 2 bases short, with 23 bases between.

This clone has a handful of counts. J is TRBJ1-1 and V is TRBV5-8; the D is unclear. This CDR3 spans 14 amino acids. In germline, CDR1 is SGHTS, CDR2 YDEGEE. V was pared by 2 bases and J by 1 base, with 9 bases between. The CDR3 DNA reads TGTGCCAGCAGCTTAGGAGGGAAGAACACTGAAGCTTTCTTT. Amino acid sequence: CASSLGGKNTEAFF.

This sequence joins TRBV9 and TRBJ2-1; D is unresolved. Trimming shortened V by 0 bases and J by 0 bases, and 10 bases separated the two germline ends. The germline V gene encodes CDR1 SGDLS and CDR2 YYNGEE. CDR3 length: 16 residues. The CDR3 is CASSVGLLSSYNEQFF. CDR3 nucleotides: TGTGCCAGCAGCGTAGGTCTCCTGAGCTCCTACAATGAGCAGTTCTTC.

Here the CDR3 DNA reads TGTGCCAGTAGTGCCGGGACTAGCGGGCGCGAAGACTACAATGAGCAGTTCTTC. It is translated as CASSAGTSGREDYNEQFF. The chain joins TRBV19 to TRBJ2-1; 12 bases fit TRBD2. Per germline, CDR1 LNHDA and CDR2 SQIVND (reference sequence). V was pared by 5 bases and J by 3 bases, with 11 bases of the junction left unmatched. CDR3 length: 18 amino acids.

The chain uses TRBV6-6 and TRBJ2-5, with 7 bases aligning to TRBD2. Trimming removed 6 bases from V and 3 bases from J; junction bases left unmatched: 4. The V gene's germline CDR1 is MNHNY and CDR2 SVGAGI (reference sequence). CDR3 length: 13 residues. The CDR3 sequence: CASSPLAEETQYF. CDR3 sequence (DNA): TGTGCCAGCAGCCCTCTAGCGGAAGAGACCCAGTACTTC.

The chain employs TRBV5-1 and TRBJ2-7; 8 bases agree with TRBD1. V was pared by 3 bases and J by 3 bases, with 8 bases of the junction left unmatched. Germline values: CDR1 SGHRS, CDR2 YFSETQ. CDR3 length: 15 residues. CDR3 sequence: CASSSFRTGNYEQYF. The CDR3 nucleotides read TGCGCCAGCAGCTCGTTTCGGACAGGGAACTACGAGCAGTACTTC.

The V gene is TRBV27, the J gene TRBJ1-2; 10 bases map to TRBD1. Germline-derived CDR1 and CDR2 are MNHEY and SMNVEV (reference sequence). This CDR3 is 16 amino acids long. V shed 3 bases, J shed 3 bases, and the junction held 7 bases outside the gene matches. CDR3 sequence reads: CASSFGTTGGHYGYTF. CDR3 sequence (DNA): TGTGCCAGCAGTTTTGGGACGACAGGGGGCCACTATGGCTACACCTTC.

The chain links TRBV4-1 to TRBJ1-5; 8 bases are shared with TRBD1. This CDR3 is built from 15 residues. Germline V gene data show CDR1 as MGHRA and CDR2 as YSYEKL. V trimming: 2 bases; J trimming: 2 bases; junction bases outside the gene matches: 2. CDR3 in amino acids: CASSQKDRGNQPQHF. As DNA, the CDR3 is TGCGCCAGCAGCCAAAAGGACAGGGGCAATCAGCCCCAGCATTTT.

The chain combines TRBV5-1 with TRBJ1-1; TRBD1 might be the D (5 bases). Per germline, CDR1 SGHRS and CDR2 YFSETQ. This CDR3 has 14 residues. V lost 3 bases and J 1 base, leaving 10 bases between the germline ends. The CDR3 reads CASSSREPNTEAFF. The CDR3 nucleotides are TGCGCCAGCAGCTCCAGGGAACCGAACACTGAAGCTTTCTTT. The whole variable domain, remainder taken from reference TRBV5-1 and TRBJ1-1, is KAGVTQTPRYLIKTRGQQVTLSCSPISGHRSVSWYQQTPGQGLQFLFEYFSETQRNKGNFPGRFSGRQFSNSRSEMNVSTLELGDSALYLCASSSREPNTEAFFGQGTRLTVV.

CDR3 nucleotides: TGCGCCTGTTCCCCCGGGACTAGCGGGGGCGTTACCGCCGGGGAGCTGTTTTTT. Encoded protein: CACSPGTSGGVTAGELFF. V and J are TRBV4-1 and TRBJ2-2; 14 nucleotides agree with TRBD2. The J segment lost 6 bases and the V segment lost 11 bases, leaving 17 bases of the junction unmatched. CDR3 size: 18 residues. Per germline, CDR1 MGHRA and CDR2 YSYEKL.

The gene calls are TRBV18 and TRBJ2-1; maybe TRBD1 (5 bases). This CDR3 is built from 13 residues. The V end lost 5 bases, the J end lost 8 bases, and 13 bases lay between the germline ends. From germline, CDR1 is KGHSH and CDR2 LQKENI. The CDR3 coding sequence is TGTGCCAGCTCATCTGGACACAGGCATGAGCAGTTCTTC. Residues: CASSSGHRHEQFF.

This clone was counted a few times. The V call is TRBV19, the J call TRBJ1-6, with 9 bases identical to TRBD1. Germline loops: CDR1 LNHDA, CDR2 SQIVND (reference sequence). V lost 2 bases to trimming and J lost 9 bases; unmatched junction nucleotides: 17. The length of the CDR3 is 19 residues. The CDR3 DNA is TGTGCCAGTAGTATACCCCCCCTCGGACAGGGGCGACTTAGTTCACCCCTCCACTTT. Its translation: CASSIPPLGQGRLSSPLHF.

V is TRBV21-1 and J is TRBJ1-1; the D call in the table, TRBD1, was not verified against the DNA. TRBV21-1 is a pseudogene segment. There are 14 residues in the CDR3. CDR3 loop: CASSKEGQNTEAFF. The CDR3 DNA reads TGTGCCAGCAGCAAAGAAGGACAGAACACTGAAGCTTTCTTT.

This clone showed up just a few times. The V call is TRBV7-2, the J call TRBJ1-4; maybe TRBD1 (6 bases). CDR1 is SGHTA and CDR2 is FQGNSA in the germline V gene. The CDR3 totals 20 residues. Trimming shortened V by 0 bases and J by 5 bases, and 25 bases separated the two germline ends. CDR3 in DNA: TGTGCCAGCAGCTTAGCTCTCCAGGGGACTAGGCGGGGACCCAATGAAAAACTGTTTTTT. This codes for CASSLALQGTRRGPNEKLFF.

This chain links TRBV5-5 with TRBJ2-1; possibly TRBD2 for D (6 bases). The germline V gene encodes CDR1 SGHKS and CDR2 YYEKEE (reference sequence). The CDR3 consists of 12 residues. V lost 4 bases to trimming and J lost 5 bases, with 7 bases between them. The CDR3 protein is CASSPGDNEQFF. The DNA for the CDR3 is TGTGCCAGCAGCCCGGGGGACAATGAGCAGTTCTTC.

The chain uses TRBV2 and TRBJ2-7, with TRBD1 as a possible D gene (7 bases). Trimming pared 7 bases from V and 3 bases from J, leaving 16 bases between. This CDR3 has 14 residues. Germline V CDR1 and CDR2: SNHLY, FYNNEI. In DNA, the CDR3 is TGTGCCAGCATTCAAGACAGGGAGGTCTACGAGCAGTACTTC. This gives the protein CASIQDREVYEQYF.

This clone was counted a few times. J is TRBJ1-1 and V is TRBV11-2; 7 bases are a match to TRBD1. After removal of 1 base from V and 8 bases from J, the junction contained 10 bases not matched to a gene. Germline values: CDR1 SGHAT, CDR2 FQNNGV. This CDR3 is built from 15 residues. This CDR3 is CASSLGTGGVAEAFF. For the CDR3, the DNA is TGTGCCAGCAGCTTAGGGACAGGCGGGGTCGCCGAAGCTTTCTTT.

The rearrangement links TRBV27 to TRBJ2-2; the D gene is possibly TRBD2 (6 bases). CDR3 length: 15 residues. Trimming removed 3 bases at V and 0 bases at J, with 8 bases between. The germline gives CDR1 MNHEY, CDR2 SMNVEV (reference sequence). The CDR3 DNA follows: TGTGCCAGCAGTTTCGGCGGGGCGAACACCGGGGAGCTGTTTTTT. Protein product: CASSFGGANTGELFF.

The chain joins TRBV7-2 to TRBJ2-7, with TRBD1 identical over 7 bases. The CDR3 extends over 18 amino acids. V lost 1 base, J lost 6 bases, and 18 bases stayed unmatched. The germline V gene has CDR1 SGHTA and CDR2 FQGNSA. The CDR3 DNA is TGTGCCAGCAGCTTAGGGGCAGGGGGACAGACCAACAAATTCGAGCAGTACTTC. Encoded protein: CASSLGAGGQTNKFEQYF. The whole variable domain, filled in from reference TRBV7-2 and TRBJ2-7, reads GAGVSQSPSNKVTEKGKDVELRCDPISGHTALYWYRQSLGQGLEFLIYFQGNSAPDKSGLPSDRFSAERTGGSVSTLTIQRTQQEDSAVYLCASSLGAGGQTNKFEQYFGPGTRLTVT.

The chain couples TRBV28 to TRBJ1-5; D unresolved. The V end lost 2 bases, the J end lost 1 base, and 12 bases lay between the germline ends. CDR1 is MDHEN, CDR2 SYDVKM, per germline. The CDR3 runs to 16 residues. DNA for the CDR3: TGTGCCAGCAGTTTACGACGGGAAATGAGCAATCAGCCCCAGCATTTT. Its translation: CASSLRREMSNQPQHF.

In its sample, this clone was seen a few times. The chain carries TRBV7-2 and TRBJ2-3; 11 bases are a match to TRBD1. There are 15 residues in the CDR3. V gave up 4 bases and J gave up 6 bases; unmatched junction bases: 6. Germline CDR1 and CDR2: SGHTA and FQGNSA. CDR3 region: CASSSTGTGGDTQYF. The CDR3 bases are TGTGCCAGCAGCTCAACCGGGACAGGGGGGGATACGCAGTATTTT. Full variable domain (missing parts from reference TRBV7-2 and TRBJ2-3): GAGVSQSPSNKVTEKGKDVELRCDPISGHTALYWYRQSLGQGLEFLIYFQGNSAPDKSGLPSDRFSAERTGGSVSTLTIQRTQQEDSAVYLCASSSTGTGGDTQYFGPGTRLTVL.

This rearrangement joins TRBV5-1 to TRBJ1-2; possibly TRBD1 for D (6 bases). The V end was cut by 0 bases, the J end by 5 bases, with 8 bases between. Germline V CDR1 and CDR2: SGHRS, YFSETQ. CDR3 length: 13 residues. The DNA for the CDR3 is TGCGCCAGCAGCTTGGGGACAGCTTATGGCTACACCTTC. Its translation: CASSLGTAYGYTF.

This sequence joins TRBV15 and TRBJ1-1, with D possibly being TRBD1 (6 bases). The ends were cut back, 1 base at V and 0 bases at J, with 9 bases in the middle. The germline gives CDR1 LNHNV, CDR2 YYDKDF (reference sequence). The CDR3 has 15 residues. DNA of the CDR3: TGTGCCACCAGCAGAGCAGGGGTAATGAACACTGAAGCTTTCTTT. Protein: CATSRAGVMNTEAFF.

This sequence joins TRBV4-3 and TRBJ1-3, with TRBD1 matching 7 bases. Germline V gene sequence: CDR1 LGHNA, CDR2 YSLEER. The V segment lost 0 bases and the J segment 0 bases; nucleotides outside the gene matches: 5. CDR3 length equals 17 residues. The DNA for the CDR3 is TGCGCCAGCAGCCAAGATATCGACAGGGTCTCTGGAAACACCATATATTTT. Amino acids: CASSQDIDRVSGNTIYF.

The CDR3 here is CASRNGGTGGFKTEKLFF. The CDR3, as DNA: TGTGCCAGCAGGAATGGGGGGACAGGGGGGTTCAAAACTGAAAAACTGTTTTTT. The chain has TRBV28 and TRBJ1-4; TRBD1 aligns across 11 bases. The J segment lost 7 bases and the V segment lost 6 bases, leaving 16 bases of the junction unmatched. The CDR3 consists of 18 residues. Germline values: CDR1 MDHEN, CDR2 SYDVKM.